These 17 T cell receptor beta chains came from one sample sequenced in a study of neurological immune-mediated disorders. The sample's time point: longitudinal time-point 2. One entry per CDR3 protein results from TCRdb running MiXCR on the 5' RACE reads. This table holds tens of thousands of distinct CDR3 sequences, more than 9.5% found once. The sequenced sample was PBMCs. These receptors were obtained from a man aged 25-40 years in good health.

This clonotype was recorded many times. The chain links TRBV20-1 to TRBJ2-2; weak D call: TRBD1 (5 bases). CDR1 DFQATT and CDR2 SNEGSKA come from the germline V gene (reference sequence). CDR3 length: 14 residues. V was pared by 4 bases and J by 2 bases, with 11 bases between. The CDR3 loop is CSANDRRNTGELFF. CDR3 nucleotide sequence: TGCAGTGCTAACGACAGAAGAAACACCGGGGAGCTGTTTTTT.

DNA of the CDR3: TGTGCCAGCAGTCCGGGCAGGACCTACGAGCAGTACTTC. Translating gives CASSPGRTYEQYF. The chain has TRBV5-5 and TRBJ2-7, with D unclear. The CDR3 is made up of 13 amino acids. The V end lost 5 bases, the J end lost 2 bases, and 11 bases lay between the germline ends. Germline loops: CDR1 SGHKS, CDR2 YYEKEE (reference sequence).

This clonotype has ten or more counts. The chain combines TRBV7-2 with TRBJ2-7; 10 nucleotides agree with TRBD2. The CDR3 consists of 18 residues. Germline V gene data show CDR1 as SGHTA and CDR2 as FQGNSA. V lost 4 bases, J lost 0 bases, and 12 bases stayed unmatched. The CDR3 DNA sequence: TGTGCCAGCAGCTCGACCGATCTTGCTAGCGGGGGCTCCTACGAGCAGTACTTC. Translating gives CASSSTDLASGGSYEQYF.

This clonotype was seen at least ten times. The chain joins TRBV7-2 to TRBJ2-7; tentatively, D is TRBD1 (6 bases). Trimming took off 3 bases at V and 2 bases at J, with 11 bases between the two ends. Germline V gene sequence: CDR1 SGHTA, CDR2 FQGNSA. The CDR3 has 14 residues. The chain's CDR3 is CASSLPGQPYEQYF. The CDR3 DNA sequence: TGTGCCAGCAGCTTGCCCGGACAGCCCTACGAGCAGTACTTC.

V usage is TRBV5-5 and J usage is TRBJ2-5; tentative D call: TRBD1 (6 bases). The germline V gene encodes CDR1 SGHKS and CDR2 YYEKEE (reference sequence). The V gene lost 1 base and the J gene lost 5 bases, with 12 bases spanning the gap. CDR3 length: 14 amino acids. The CDR3 spells CASSLFQGLETQYF. The CDR3 DNA follows: TGTGCCAGCAGCTTGTTCCAGGGGCTGGAGACCCAGTACTTC.

This clonotype came up many times. The rearrangement joins TRBV5-5 to TRBJ2-3; no reliable D call. Trimming removed 3 bases from V and 2 bases from J, with 7 bases in between. The V gene's germline CDR1 is SGHKS and CDR2 YYEKEE (reference sequence). The CDR3 totals 13 residues. This CDR3 reads CASSSAHTDTQYF. The DNA of the CDR3 is TGTGCCAGCAGCTCAGCCCACACAGATACGCAGTATTTT.

This chain links TRBV5-1 with TRBJ2-3; TRBD2 aligns across 8 bases. Trimming removed 2 bases from V and 3 bases from J; junction bases left unmatched: 8. Germline values: CDR1 SGHRS, CDR2 YFSETQ. CDR3 length: 16 residues. CDR3 in DNA: TGCGCCAGCAGCTTCACAGCGGGAGCTGGAACAGATACGCAGTATTTT. Amino acids: CASSFTAGAGTDTQYF.

This clonotype has ten or more counts. The junction departs from the called germline gene at one end, perhaps through a read error. The rearrangement uses TRBV5-1 and TRBJ1-1, with no clear D. CDR1 is SGHRS and CDR2 is YFSETQ in the germline V gene. CDR3 size: 14 residues. This CDR3 reads CASSLGTENTKAFF. CDR3 sequence (DNA): TGCGCCAGCAGCTTGGGCACGGAGAACACTAAAGCTTTCTTT.

This clonotype was recorded at least ten times. CDR3 residues: CASSVRTADEQYF. The CDR3 region has the DNA TGTGCCAGCAGCGTCCGGACAGCGGACGAGCAGTACTTC. This chain joins TRBV9 and TRBJ2-7; a weak D match, TRBD1 (6 bases). Trimming removed 2 bases at V and 5 bases at J, with 11 bases between. This CDR3 contains 13 residues. The germline V gene encodes CDR1 SGDLS and CDR2 YYNGEE.

This clonotype was found many times. The chain recombines TRBV29-1 with TRBJ1-1; tentatively, D is TRBD1 (6 bases). The germline gives CDR1 SQVTM, CDR2 ANQGSEA. CDR3 length equals 13 residues. V dropped 6 bases and J dropped 2 bases, with 13 bases sitting between them. The chain's CDR3 is CSVRQAENTEAFF. CDR3 sequence (DNA): TGCAGCGTCCGACAGGCCGAAAACACTGAAGCTTTCTTT.

This clonotype was found many times. The chain recombines TRBV27 with TRBJ1-6; TRBD1 might be the D (6 bases). The CDR3 loop spans 13 amino acids. Germline-derived CDR1 and CDR2 are MNHEY and SMNVEV (reference sequence). Trimming pared 2 bases from V and 10 bases from J, leaving 9 bases between. CDR3 amino acids: CASSLGGGSPLHF. CDR3 in DNA: TGTGCCAGCAGTTTAGGGGGCGGATCACCCCTCCACTTT.

This clonotype was recorded many times. The rearrangement joins TRBV5-4 to TRBJ1-1; D ambiguous. The CDR3 has 15 residues. Trimming cost V 2 bases and J 6 bases, with 17 bases left between them. Per the germline V gene, CDR1 is SGHNT and CDR2 is YYREEE (reference sequence). The CDR3 DNA follows: TGTGCCAGCAGCTTATTAGGGTCCCTAGGCTCTGAAGCTTTCTTT. This translates into CASSLLGSLGSEAFF.

This clonotype was seen at least ten times. The chain uses TRBV5-5 and TRBJ1-5; D may be TRBD1 (5 bases). The ends were cut back, 2 bases at V and 7 bases at J, with 16 bases in the middle. The CDR3 has 15 amino acids. Germline V CDR1 and CDR2: SGHKS, YYEKEE (reference sequence). As DNA, the CDR3 is TGTGCCAGCAGCTTCGGCGGGGGACCAGAACAGCCCCAGCATTTT. Encoded protein: CASSFGGGPEQPQHF.

In regard to this clonotype: The limits of the CDR3 on the DNA are not certain, so only TCRdb's listed CDR3 is given. V and J are TRBV20-1 and TRBJ2-2; the table's D call TRBD1 went unverified against the DNA. Looked up from germline, CDR1 is DFQATT and CDR2 is SNEGSKA (reference sequence). With termini counted, the CDR3 has 23 amino acids. The CDR3 spells CSARGAGNEQFFGPGTNTGELFF.

This clonotype occurred once. A much larger clone lies one base from this, so it may be a read error. V gene TRBV27 combines with J gene TRBJ2-5; 7 positions agree with TRBD2. In germline, CDR1 is MNHEY, CDR2 SMNVEV (reference sequence). This CDR3 region has 15 residues. V trimming: 8 bases; J trimming: 5 bases; junction bases outside the gene matches: 14. The CDR3 protein is CASGALAGVRETQYF. CDR3 DNA: TGTGCCAGCGGTGCGCTGGCGGGAGTGAGGGAGACCCAGTACTTC.

In its sample, this clonotype was seen many times. The J gene is TRBJ2-3, the V gene TRBV6-5, with TRBD1 matching over 8 bases. Germline V gives CDR1 MNHEY, CDR2 SVGAGI. The ends lost 4 bases at V and 2 bases at J; junction bases unmatched: 8. The CDR3 extends over 16 amino acids. Written as DNA, the CDR3 is TGTGCCAGCAGTTTGGAACCGGGACAGGTCACAGATACGCAGTATTTT. Protein sequence: CASSLEPGQVTDTQYF.

This clonotype was seen at least ten times. V gene TRBV29-1 combines with J gene TRBJ2-3; D call uncertain. Between the trimmed V and J ends, which lost 5 bases and 0 bases, there was a span of 18 bases. Germline CDR1 is SQVTM and CDR2 is ANQGSEA. The CDR3 has 16 amino acids. The DNA for the CDR3 is TGCAGCGTTTTCTTGTCTGCCACCTCTAGCACAGATACGCAGTATTTT. It yields the protein CSVFLSATSSTDTQYF.